This entry features one T cell receptor (beta chain) sequence. The data are from a study of blood T cell repertoires in COVID-19. TCRdb keeps only in-frame clones here, not all; method: immunoSEQ multiplex PCR. The sample consists of about 280,000 clones, 80% to 85% of them appearing once. The V end was cut by 5 bases, the J end by 8 bases, with 20 bases between. The CDR3 length is 14 residues. CDR1 GTSNPN and CDR2 SVGIG come from the germline V gene (reference sequence). The sample consisted of PBMCs or T cells enriched from blood (not recorded which). This TCR was sampled from a man aged 35-49 years who had been exposed to COVID-19. The chain combines TRBV30 with TRBJ2-3, with a weak D call TRBD1 (6 bases). CDR3 bases: TGTGCCTGGGGGAGTGGGACAAAGTCTGGTACGCAGTATTTT. It is translated as CAWGSGTKSGTQYF.